One sample yielded the 29 T cell receptor beta chains listed below, sequenced in a study of sequential checkpoint blockade in melanoma. Treatment described: randomized to nivolumab then ipilimumab (arm A) or the reverse (arm B). TCRdb keeps only in-frame clones here, not all; method: immunoSEQ multiplex PCR. The sample has fewer than 15,000 clones; around 73% are singletons. The starting material was CD8+ T cells sorted from blood (inferred from file names), obtained from a patient given nivolumab and ipilimumab in sequence. The receptors stem from a human donor with melanoma.

This clone has just one count. V gene TRBV29-1 combines with J gene TRBJ2-1; 7 bases fit TRBD2. Unmatched junction bases numbered 18, after V lost 2 bases and J lost 2 bases. Looked up from germline, CDR1 is SQVTM and CDR2 is ANQGSEA. The length of the CDR3 is 19 residues. CDR3 sequence: CSVENKAGEGLGAYNEQFF. In DNA form, the CDR3 reads TGCAGCGTTGAAAACAAGGCGGGAGAGGGTCTTGGGGCCTACAATGAGCAGTTCTTC.

The J gene is TRBJ1-6, the V gene TRBV30, with no clear D. V was cut by 4 bases and J by 6 bases, with 4 bases left in between. In germline, CDR1 is GTSNPN, CDR2 SVGIG (reference sequence). The CDR3 is 11 amino acids. The CDR3 region is CAWTGNSPLHF. As DNA, the CDR3 is TGTGCCTGGACGGGTAATTCACCCCTCCACTTT.

The chain joins TRBV4-3 to TRBJ2-5; weak D call: TRBD2 (7 bases). Germline CDR1 LGHNA, CDR2 YSLEER. The CDR3 covers 17 residues. Trimming shortened V by 0 bases and J by 1 base, and 15 bases separated the two germline ends. CDR3 sequence (DNA): TGCGCCAGCAGCCAAGACTTAGGGGGGGGTGGCCAAGAGACCCAGTACTTC. The encoded protein is CASSQDLGGGGQETQYF.

The CDR3 sequence is CASSPNAGLIEQYF. The CDR3 nucleotides read TGTGCCAGCAGCCCTAACGCAGGGCTAATCGAGCAGTACTTC. The rearrangement uses TRBV7-8 and TRBJ2-7, with a possible D match to TRBD1 (5 bases). The germline V gene has CDR1 SGHVS and CDR2 FQNEAQ. The CDR3 loop spans 14 amino acids. The V and J ends lost 5 bases and 6 bases respectively, with 17 bases between them. Full variable domain (missing parts from reference TRBV7-8 and TRBJ2-7): GAGVSQSPRYKVAKRGQDVALRCDPISGHVSLFWYQQALGQGPEFLTYFQNEAQLDKSGLPSDRFFAERPEGSVSTLKIQRTQQEDSAVYLCASSPNAGLIEQYFGPGTRLTVT.

This chain links TRBV7-6 with TRBJ2-2; a weak D match, TRBD2 (5 bases). Per germline, CDR1 SGHVS and CDR2 FNYEAQ. Trimming took off 1 base at V and 6 bases at J, with 9 bases between the two ends. The CDR3 contains 14 residues. The CDR3 DNA is TGTGCCAGCAGCTTAGGCGGGCTATCCGGGGAGCTGTTTTTT. Protein product: CASSLGGLSGELFF.

The chain has TRBV6-6 and TRBJ2-2; D remains ambiguous. The germline gives CDR1 MNHNY, CDR2 SVGAGI (reference sequence). The germline V and J ends were trimmed by 5 bases and 2 bases, with 3 bases remaining between them. The CDR3 totals 12 residues. Written as DNA, the CDR3 is TGTGCCAGCAGTCCAAACACCGGGGAGCTGTTTTTT. This gives the protein CASSPNTGELFF.

The rearrangement uses TRBV7-9 and TRBJ2-2; TRBD2 agrees at 8 bases. The CDR3 sequence is 16 residues long. J was trimmed by 5 bases and V by 8 bases; bases with no gene match: 13. CDR1 is SEHNR, CDR2 FQNEAQ, per germline (reference sequence). CDR3 residues: CASGPGLESKTGELFF. The DNA for the CDR3 is TGTGCCAGCGGACCGGGACTAGAGTCTAAAACCGGGGAGCTGTTTTTT.

The J gene is TRBJ2-1, the V gene TRBV27, with D uncertain. Germline CDR1 reads MNHEY; CDR2 reads SMNVEV (reference sequence). The CDR3 loop spans 11 amino acids. Trimming took 8 bases from V and 7 from J, leaving 9 bases between them. CDR3 loop: CASRRANEQFF. The CDR3 DNA is TGTGCCAGCCGCAGAGCGAATGAGCAGTTCTTC.

This clone is labeled large. This specimen includes other DNA sequences encoding the same CDR3. The V gene is TRBV27, the J gene TRBJ2-7; D is possibly TRBD2 (6 bases). The CDR3 contains 13 residues. Germline V gene sequence: CDR1 MNHEY, CDR2 SMNVEV (reference sequence). V shed 6 bases and J shed 1 base, with 10 bases lying between them. CDR3 sequence: CASRVGGSYEQYF. CDR3 nucleotides: TGTGCCAGCAGGGTCGGGGGTTCCTACGAGCAGTACTTC.

This chain links TRBV27 with TRBJ2-1; 8 bases line up with TRBD1. The CDR3 runs 16 residues. V gave up 5 bases and J gave up 4 bases; unmatched junction bases: 10. CDR1 and CDR2 (germline): MNHEY, SMNVEV (reference sequence). CDR3 protein: CASSLFRTGWYNEQFF. The CDR3 region has the DNA TGTGCCAGCAGTCTCTTCCGGACAGGGTGGTACAATGAGCAGTTCTTC.

The chain's CDR3 is CASSQEVGGQAVLEQYF. In DNA form, the CDR3 reads TGCGCCAGCAGCCAAGAAGTTGGAGGACAGGCGGTGCTCGAGCAGTACTTC. V is TRBV4-1 and J is TRBJ2-7; 7 bases match TRBD1. The CDR3 sequence is 17 residues long. V was pared by 0 bases and J by 6 bases, with 14 bases of the junction left unmatched. Germline values: CDR1 MGHRA, CDR2 YSYEKL.

The rearrangement uses TRBV9 and TRBJ2-7, with 12 bases identical to TRBD2. This CDR3 is built from 15 residues. Trimming at V came to 0 bases and at J to 2 bases, leaving 0 bases not matched to a gene. The germline gives CDR1 SGDLS, CDR2 YYNGEE. In DNA, the CDR3 is TGTGCCAGCAGCGTAGGACTAGCGGGGGCCTACGAGCAGTACTTC. This translates into CASSVGLAGAYEQYF.

CDR3 DNA: TGTGCCAGCAGTCCCAAAGACAGGGTACAGAGGTGGGTCACTGAAGCTTTCTTT. Protein: CASSPKDRVQRWVTEAFF. The rearrangement links TRBV27 to TRBJ1-1, with 7 bases that match TRBD1. Germline V CDR1 and CDR2: MNHEY, SMNVEV (reference sequence). V lost 5 bases to trimming and J lost 4 bases; unmatched junction nucleotides: 19. There are 18 residues in the CDR3.

The chain joins TRBV4-1 to TRBJ2-7, with 10 bases identical to TRBD2. The CDR3 has 17 residues. Looked up from germline, CDR1 is MGHRA and CDR2 is YSYEKL. V dropped 1 base and J dropped 0; count of bases not matched to a gene: 6. CDR3 nucleotides: TGCGCCAGCAGCCAAGTGACCCGGACTAGCGGCTCCTACGAGCAGTACTTC. Translation: CASSQVTRTSGSYEQYF.

This rearrangement joins TRBV18 to TRBJ1-4, with TRBD1 matching over 8 bases. The CDR3 covers 15 residues. V dropped 4 bases and J dropped 8; count of bases not matched to a gene: 9. CDR1 KGHSH and CDR2 LQKENI come from the germline V gene. CDR3 protein: CASSRQGAPLEKLFF. The CDR3 DNA sequence: TGTGCCAGCTCACGTCAGGGGGCGCCCCTCGAAAAACTGTTTTTT.

The chain couples TRBV19 to TRBJ2-7, with unresolved D. The V gene lost 2 bases and the J gene lost 2 bases, with 7 bases spanning the gap. The CDR3 is 13 residues long. CDR1 is LNHDA, CDR2 SQIVND, per germline (reference sequence). The CDR3 sequence is CASSITGAYEQYF. In DNA, the CDR3 is TGTGCCAGTAGTATAACCGGTGCCTACGAGCAGTACTTC.

The chain uses TRBV5-1 and TRBJ2-2; 7 nucleotides agree with TRBD1. This CDR3 is built from 15 residues. The junction had 6 bases not matched to a gene; V was cut back by 6 bases and J by 1 base. CDR1 is SGHRS and CDR2 is YFSETQ in the germline V gene. The CDR3 bases are TGCGCCAGCAACTCCTACAGGGGGAACACCGGGGAGCTGTTTTTT. Protein: CASNSYRGNTGELFF.

The chain recombines TRBV4-1 with TRBJ1-4; weak D call: TRBD1 (6 bases). V was clipped by 1 base and J by 4 bases, with 10 bases between them. Germline CDR1 and CDR2: MGHRA and YSYEKL. The CDR3 is 15 amino acids. CDR3 bases: TGCGCCAGCAGCCAAGTGGCAGGGGTTAATGAAAAACTGTTTTTT. Its protein is CASSQVAGVNEKLFF.

This clone has only a few counts. CDR3 DNA sequence: TGTGCCAGCAGCTCGACAGGGGCCTGGAACACTGAAGCTTTCTTT. It specifies CASSSTGAWNTEAFF. The chain uses TRBV7-2 and TRBJ1-1; 8 nucleotides match TRBD1. With V trimmed by 4 bases and J by 1 base, 5 bases remained unmatched. This CDR3 is built from 15 residues. Per the germline V gene, CDR1 is SGHTA and CDR2 is FQGNSA. Together with reference TRBV7-2 and TRBJ1-1, the CDR3 gives the full variable domain: GAGVSQSPSNKVTEKGKDVELRCDPISGHTALYWYRQSLGQGLEFLIYFQGNSAPDKSGLPSDRFSAERTGGSVSTLTIQRTQQEDSAVYLCASSSTGAWNTEAFFGQGTRLTVV.

V gene TRBV4-2 combines with J gene TRBJ2-1; TRBD2 agrees at 14 bases. CDR3 size: 19 residues. Germline lookup yields CDR1 LGHNA and CDR2 YNFKEQ. V dropped 2 bases and J dropped 9; count of bases not matched to a gene: 15. CDR3 loop: CASSQNPTAGTSGRGEQFF. Here the CDR3 DNA reads TGTGCCAGCAGCCAAAATCCGACCGCCGGGACTAGCGGGAGAGGTGAGCAGTTCTTC.

The rearrangement joins TRBV5-6 to TRBJ1-2; possibly TRBD1 for D (5 bases). Germline CDR1 reads SGHDT; CDR2 reads YYEEEE. V lost 1 base, J lost 8 bases, and 9 bases lay in between. The CDR3 is made up of 12 amino acids. The CDR3 nucleotides are TGTGCCAGCAGCTTGTCAGGGTACGGCTACACCTTC. This gives the protein CASSLSGYGYTF.

This chain connects TRBV4-1 to TRBJ1-4; 10 nucleotides agree with TRBD1. V trimming: 0 bases; J trimming: 8 bases; junction bases outside the gene matches: 6. Germline V gene sequence: CDR1 MGHRA, CDR2 YSYEKL. The CDR3 totals 16 residues. CDR3 in amino acids: CASSQEMGTGVEKLFF. The DNA for the CDR3 is TGCGCCAGCAGCCAAGAAATGGGGACAGGGGTGGAAAAACTGTTTTTT.

This chain uses TRBV28 with TRBJ2-1; a weak D match, TRBD1 (6 bases). The germline CDR1 and CDR2 sequences are MDHEN and SYDVKM. Trimming stripped 6 bases from V and 1 base from J, with 25 bases between. The CDR3 is 19 residues long. Written as DNA, the CDR3 is TGTGCCAGCAGCCTGATTGGGGGCCAAAGCTCAAGATCCTACAATGAGCAGTTCTTC. Residues: CASSLIGGQSSRSYNEQFF.

The chain combines TRBV10-3 with TRBJ1-2; D perhaps matches TRBD1 (6 bases). CDR3 length: 13 residues. The V end was cut by 10 bases, the J end by 6 bases, with 18 bases between. From germline, CDR1 is ENHRY and CDR2 SYGVKD. In nucleotides, the CDR3 is TGTGCCACCCGGACAGTACAGGCGGATGGCTACACCTTC. It yields the protein CATRTVQADGYTF.

The gene calls are TRBV19 and TRBJ2-7, with 9 bases lining up with TRBD1. Germline V gene data show CDR1 as LNHDA and CDR2 as SQIVND (reference sequence). The V segment lost 6 bases and the J segment 5 bases; nucleotides outside the gene matches: 8. The CDR3 is 14 amino acids. CDR3 amino acids: CASRPGTGLNEQYF. CDR3 in DNA: TGTGCCAGTAGACCCGGGACAGGGTTAAACGAGCAGTACTTC. The full variable domain, rest sourced from reference TRBV19 and TRBJ2-7, is DGGITQSPKYLFRKEGQNVTLSCEQNLNHDAMYWYRQDPGQGLRLIYYSQIVNDFQKGDIAEGYSVSREKKESFPLTVTSAQKNPTAFYLCASRPGTGLNEQYFGPGTRLTVT.

The J gene is TRBJ2-7, the V gene TRBV27; the D gene is possibly TRBD2 (5 bases). Germline V lookup: CDR1 MNHEY, CDR2 SMNVEV (reference sequence). The CDR3 extends over 16 amino acids. V lost 0 bases, J lost 0 bases, and 12 bases lay in between. In nucleotides, the CDR3 is TGTGCCAGCAGTTTATCTGTGCGGCTAGCCTCCTACGAGCAGTACTTC. Protein sequence: CASSLSVRLASYEQYF.

The chain recombines TRBV4-1 with TRBJ1-1; a weak D match, TRBD1 (6 bases). Looked up from germline, CDR1 is MGHRA and CDR2 is YSYEKL. The germline V and J ends were trimmed by 3 bases and 1 base, with 15 bases remaining between them. The CDR3 consists of 16 residues. CDR3 nucleotide sequence: TGCGCCAGCAGCCACCTCCCGGGACACAGGAACACTGAAGCTTTCTTT. Its protein is CASSHLPGHRNTEAFF.

This chain's CDR3 is CASRPPGLAAYEQYF. The CDR3 DNA reads as TGTGCCAGCAGACCACCGGGACTAGCGGCCTACGAGCAGTACTTC. This rearrangement joins TRBV6-5 to TRBJ2-7, with TRBD2 matching over 11 bases. V lost 6 bases and J lost 2; bases outside the gene matches: 6. CDR3 length: 15 amino acids. The germline V gene encodes CDR1 MNHEY and CDR2 SVGAGI.

The V and J genes are TRBV5-4 and TRBJ2-7, with 7 positions matching TRBD1. The CDR3 has 15 residues. V lost 4 bases and J lost 4; bases outside the gene matches: 11. Per germline, CDR1 SGHNT and CDR2 YYREEE (reference sequence). CDR3 residues: CASSLPGTARYEQYF. CDR3 nucleotide sequence: TGTGCCAGCAGCCTTCCCGGGACAGCGAGGTACGAGCAGTACTTC. Based on the CDR3 plus reference TRBV5-4 and TRBJ2-7, the full variable domain is ETGVTQSPTHLIKTRGQQVTLRCSSQSGHNTVSWYQQALGQGPQFIFQYYREEENGRGNFPPRFSGLQFPNYSSELNVNALELDDSALYLCASSLPGTARYEQYFGPGTRLTVT.